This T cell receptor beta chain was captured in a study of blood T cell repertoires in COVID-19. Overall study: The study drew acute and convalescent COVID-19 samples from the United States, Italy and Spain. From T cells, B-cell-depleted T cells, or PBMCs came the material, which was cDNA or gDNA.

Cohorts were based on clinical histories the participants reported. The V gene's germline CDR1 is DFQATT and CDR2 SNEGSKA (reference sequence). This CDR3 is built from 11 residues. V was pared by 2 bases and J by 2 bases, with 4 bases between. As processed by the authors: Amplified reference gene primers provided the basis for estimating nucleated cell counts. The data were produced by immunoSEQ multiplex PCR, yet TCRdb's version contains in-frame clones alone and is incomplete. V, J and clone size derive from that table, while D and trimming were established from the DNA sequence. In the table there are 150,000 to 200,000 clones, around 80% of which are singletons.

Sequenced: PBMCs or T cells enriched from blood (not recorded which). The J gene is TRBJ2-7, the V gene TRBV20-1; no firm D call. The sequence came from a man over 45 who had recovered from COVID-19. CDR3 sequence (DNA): TGCAGTGCTAGACAGGCCTACGAGCAGTACTTC. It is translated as CSARQAYEQYF.